The 22 T cell receptor beta chains below come from one sample, sequenced in a study of shared clonotypes between healthy human individuals. Using immunoSEQ multiplex PCR, the repertoire was profiled, and TCRdb retains in-frame clones only, with some absent. The sample carries some 2,500,000 clones, 92% recorded once. Sample: naive CD4+ T cells from PBMCs. Subset in this sample: CD45RA+ positively selected. Receptors were obtained from a man aged 18 to 29 in good health. Some clones in this sample may be carry-over from other donors' samples.

In its sample, this clone was seen many times. Other DNA variants within this sample encode the same CDR3. CDR3 region: CASSFGTSGYEQYF. In DNA, the CDR3 is TGTGCCAGCAGTTTTGGGACTAGCGGCTACGAGCAGTACTTC. The V and J genes are TRBV28 and TRBJ2-7; 11 nucleotides match TRBD2. V was clipped by 3 bases and J by 3 bases; unmatched bases: 1. Germline CDR1 reads MDHEN; CDR2 reads SYDVKM. This CDR3 has 14 residues.

V usage is TRBV4-1 and J usage is TRBJ1-5; 9 bases match TRBD1. With V trimmed by 0 bases and J by 0 bases, 12 bases remained unmatched. The CDR3 is 20 amino acids. Looked up from germline, CDR1 is MGHRA and CDR2 is YSYEKL. Here the CDR3 reads CASSQDSRQGGGFSNQPQHF. CDR3 bases: TGCGCCAGCAGCCAAGACAGCCGACAGGGGGGTGGTTTTAGCAATCAGCCCCAGCATTTT.

The chain combines TRBV2 with TRBJ1-6; tentatively, D is TRBD1 (5 bases). In germline, CDR1 is SNHLY, CDR2 FYNNEI. The CDR3 spans 14 residues. V was pared by 6 bases and J by 10 bases, with 16 bases between. The CDR3 DNA is TGTGCCAGCAGGATTCAGGGAACCCCCTCACCCCTCCACTTT. Translation: CASRIQGTPSPLHF. The variable domain in full, completed from reference TRBV2 and TRBJ1-6, reads EPEVTQTPSHQVTQMGQEVILRCVPISNHLYFYWYRQILGQKVEFLVSFYNNEISEKSEIFDDQFSVERPDGSNFTLKIRSTKLEDSAMYFCASRIQGTPSPLHFGNGTRLTVT.

The chain has TRBV4-2 and TRBJ2-1; D gene ambiguous. V lost 10 bases to trimming and J lost 3 bases, with 16 bases between them. This CDR3 spans 14 amino acids. Germline loops: CDR1 LGHNA, CDR2 YNFKEQ. CDR3 bases: TGTGCCACCGGAAACGGAGCCCTCTACAATGAGCAGTTCTTC. As protein: CATGNGALYNEQFF.

The chain employs TRBV14 and TRBJ2-7, with D possibly TRBD1 on 5 matching bases. Germline-derived CDR1 and CDR2 are SGHDN and FVKESK. Trimming cost V 2 bases and J 2 bases, with 13 bases left between them. The CDR3 is 15 amino acids. The CDR3 DNA follows: TGTGCCAGCAGCCAACTCGGCGACAGTGCCTACGAGCAGTACTTC. It yields the protein CASSQLGDSAYEQYF. Supplemented by reference TRBV14 and TRBJ2-7, the full variable domain reads EAGVTQFPSHSVIEKGQTVTLRCDPISGHDNLYWYRRVMGKEIKFLLHFVKESKQDESGMPNNRFLAERTGGTYSTLKVQPAELEDSGVYFCASSQLGDSAYEQYFGPGTRLTVT.

The chain has TRBV7-8 and TRBJ1-5; 7 bases align to TRBD1. The CDR3 loop spans 16 amino acids. Germline trimming cut 4 bases from V and 5 bases from J; bases unmatched to any gene: 11. Germline V lookup: CDR1 SGHVS, CDR2 FQNEAQ. CDR3 loop: CASSYTRDRRYQPQHF. The CDR3 DNA follows: TGTGCCAGCAGCTACACCCGGGACAGACGTTATCAGCCCCAGCATTTT.

This clone showed up just a few times. This chain uses TRBV28 with TRBJ2-5, with TRBD1 as a possible D gene (5 bases). The CDR3 is made up of 16 amino acids. The V gene lost 4 bases and the J gene lost 2 bases, with 17 bases spanning the gap. Per the germline V gene, CDR1 is MDHEN and CDR2 is SYDVKM. In DNA form, the CDR3 reads TGTGCCAGCAGTTACCTAGGCGCAGGGCCGCAAGAGACCCAGTACTTC. Its protein is CASSYLGAGPQETQYF.

The chain couples TRBV7-9 to TRBJ2-5, with 7 bases aligning to TRBD1. The CDR3 runs to 16 residues. V lost 4 bases and J lost 2; bases outside the gene matches: 10. Germline assignment: CDR1 SEHNR and CDR2 FQNEAQ (reference sequence). CDR3 coding DNA: TGTGCCAGCAGCTCCCTGGGAGCGGACAGGCAAGAGACCCAGTACTTC. This codes for CASSSLGADRQETQYF.

The count of this clone is one. This chain connects TRBV6-1 to TRBJ1-1; D unclear. The germline CDR1 and CDR2 sequences are MNHNS and SASEGT. The CDR3 spans 14 residues. The V end was cut by 2 bases, the J end by 4 bases, with 11 bases between. This CDR3 reads CASSEPGLSTEAFF. In DNA form, the CDR3 reads TGTGCCAGCAGTGAACCGGGTCTGAGCACTGAAGCTTTCTTT.

Worth noting for this clone: The same CDR3 is also encoded by other DNA sequences in this sample. This chain connects TRBV28 to TRBJ1-2; perhaps TRBD1 as D (5 bases). Germline V lookup: CDR1 MDHEN, CDR2 SYDVKM. Trimming removed 2 bases at V and 4 bases at J, with 11 bases between. The CDR3 runs to 14 residues. The CDR3 DNA reads as TGTGCCAGCAGTTTAGGGCAGGGAATCTATGGCTACACCTTC. The encoded protein is CASSLGQGIYGYTF.

The genes are TRBV10-3 and TRBJ1-5; D is ambiguous. Trimming stripped 10 bases from V and 2 bases from J, with 12 bases between. This CDR3 spans 13 amino acids. Germline V gene lookup returns CDR1 ENHRY and CDR2 SYGVKD. CDR3 region: CATEGSGNQPQHF. CDR3 in DNA: TGTGCCACCGAGGGTTCGGGCAATCAGCCCCAGCATTTT.

The chain couples TRBV2 to TRBJ2-6, with no clear D. Germline values: CDR1 SNHLY, CDR2 FYNNEI. The germline V and J ends were trimmed by 6 bases and 0 bases, with 6 bases remaining between them. The CDR3 is made up of 14 amino acids. CDR3 nucleotides: TGTGCCAGCAGAAGCAGCTCTGGGGCCAACGTCCTGACTTTC. Its translation: CASRSSSGANVLTF. The whole variable domain, remainder taken from reference TRBV2 and TRBJ2-6, is EPEVTQTPSHQVTQMGQEVILRCVPISNHLYFYWYRQILGQKVEFLVSFYNNEISEKSEIFDDQFSVERPDGSNFTLKIRSTKLEDSAMYFCASRSSSGANVLTFGAGSRLTVL.

The CDR3 DNA reads TGTGCCAGCAGCTTGTCCCGGGACGGGGGCACTGAAGCTTTCTTT. This translates into CASSLSRDGGTEAFF. The chain recombines TRBV7-3 with TRBJ1-1; the D gene is possibly TRBD1 (5 bases). The CDR3 length is 15 residues. Germline V gene sequence: CDR1 SGHTA, CDR2 FQGTGA. Trimming cost V 3 bases and J 4 bases, with 15 bases left between them.

The chain has TRBV29-1 and TRBJ2-3; possibly TRBD2 for D (6 bases). Germline V gives CDR1 SQVTM, CDR2 ANQGSEA. V gave up 5 bases and J gave up 1 base, with 13 bases separating them. This CDR3 has 14 amino acids. The CDR3 sequence: CSVTGDGGTDTQYF. CDR3 DNA: TGCAGCGTTACGGGAGATGGGGGCACAGATACGCAGTATTTT.

J is TRBJ1-1 and V is TRBV10-3, with a tentative D call TRBD1 (5 bases). Germline CDR1 ENHRY, CDR2 SYGVKD. V lost 10 bases and J 2 bases, leaving 14 bases between the germline ends. This CDR3 has 13 amino acids. CDR3 coding DNA: TGTGCCACAGCCCTCGGGGGTAACACTGAAGCTTTCTTT. Translating gives CATALGGNTEAFF.

The V gene is TRBV29-1, the J gene TRBJ2-1, with a possible D match to TRBD1 (5 bases). The CDR3 spans 15 residues. Germline V lookup: CDR1 SQVTM, CDR2 ANQGSEA. V was shortened by 5 bases and J by 0 bases, with 14 bases between the two germline ends. CDR3 in DNA: TGCAGCGTTTTTCCAGGGCTTCGCTCCTACAATGAGCAGTTCTTC. Its translation is CSVFPGLRSYNEQFF.

The chain employs TRBV2 and TRBJ1-1; D not resolved. V shed 3 bases and J shed 8 bases, with 7 bases lying between them. The CDR3 runs to 11 residues. The germline V gene encodes CDR1 SNHLY and CDR2 FYNNEI. CDR3: CASSDRAEAFF. The CDR3 nucleotides read TGTGCCAGCAGTGACCGGGCCGAAGCTTTCTTT.

The gene calls are TRBV19 and TRBJ1-4; D is unresolved. V lost 6 bases, J lost 3 bases, and 14 bases lay in between. Germline CDR1 and CDR2: LNHDA and SQIVND (reference sequence). This CDR3 contains 15 residues. The CDR3 DNA reads as TGTGCCAGTAGGCAAGTCGGCAGGCCTAATGAAAAACTGTTTTTT. Translated: CASRQVGRPNEKLFF.

The genes are TRBV18 and TRBJ2-7; 8 positions match TRBD1. J lost 2 bases, V lost 3 bases, and 6 bases had no gene match. Germline CDR1 is KGHSH and CDR2 is LQKENI. The CDR3 extends over 15 amino acids. CDR3 nucleotides: TGTGCCAGCTCACCCGGACAGGGTTTCACCTACGAGCAGTACTTC. Its translation: CASSPGQGFTYEQYF.

The chain is built from TRBV5-4 and TRBJ1-2; D might be TRBD1 (6 bases). Germline loops: CDR1 SGHNT, CDR2 YYREEE (reference sequence). This CDR3 is 13 amino acids long. Between the trimmed V and J ends, which lost 6 bases and 4 bases, there was a span of 13 bases. CDR3 sequence reads: CASTLVGGYGYTF. The CDR3 coding sequence is TGTGCCAGCACCCTGGTAGGGGGCTATGGCTACACCTTC.

The V gene is TRBV9, the J gene TRBJ1-2, with D maybe TRBD1 (6 bases). The CDR3 contains 15 residues. The V end was cut by 4 bases, the J end by 2 bases, with 15 bases between. CDR1 and CDR2 (germline): SGDLS, YYNGEE. CDR3 coding DNA: TGTGCCAGCAGCCCCCTAACAGGGATAAACTATGGCTACACCTTC. This gives the protein CASSPLTGINYGYTF.

The chain couples TRBV5-1 to TRBJ2-2, with D possibly being TRBD1 or TRBD2 (5 bases each). The CDR3 sequence is 15 residues long. Germline assignment: CDR1 SGHRS and CDR2 YFSETQ. With 3 bases removed from V and 3 bases from J, the gap between germline ends came to 12 bases. In DNA form, the CDR3 reads TGCGCCAGCAGCTCAGGGCGAGGGCACACCGGGGAGCTGTTTTTT. It translates to CASSSGRGHTGELFF.